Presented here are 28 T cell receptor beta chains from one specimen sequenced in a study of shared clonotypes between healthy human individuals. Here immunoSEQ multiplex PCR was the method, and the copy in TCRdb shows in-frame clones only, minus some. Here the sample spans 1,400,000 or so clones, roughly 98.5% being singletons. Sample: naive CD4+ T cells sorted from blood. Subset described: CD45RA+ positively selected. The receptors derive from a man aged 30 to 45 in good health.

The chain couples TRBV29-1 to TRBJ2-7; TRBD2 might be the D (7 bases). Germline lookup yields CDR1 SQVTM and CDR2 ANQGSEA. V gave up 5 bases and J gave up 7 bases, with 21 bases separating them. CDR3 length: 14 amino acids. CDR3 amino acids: CSVRPKGGRGEQYF. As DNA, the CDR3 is TGCAGCGTTCGCCCCAAGGGGGGGAGAGGGGAGCAGTACTTC.

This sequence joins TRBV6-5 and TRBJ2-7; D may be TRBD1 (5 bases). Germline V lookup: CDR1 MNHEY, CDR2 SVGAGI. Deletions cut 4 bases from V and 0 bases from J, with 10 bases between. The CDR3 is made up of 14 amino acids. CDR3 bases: TGTGCCAGCAGTTCCCGACAGTCCTCCTACGAGCAGTACTTC. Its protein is CASSSRQSSYEQYF.

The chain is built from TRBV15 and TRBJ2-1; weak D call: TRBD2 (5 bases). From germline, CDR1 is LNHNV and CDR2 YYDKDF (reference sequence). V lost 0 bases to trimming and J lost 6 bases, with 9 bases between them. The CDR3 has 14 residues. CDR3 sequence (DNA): TGTGCCACCAGCAGAGATATAGGGAGCAATGAGCAGTTCTTC. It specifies CATSRDIGSNEQFF.

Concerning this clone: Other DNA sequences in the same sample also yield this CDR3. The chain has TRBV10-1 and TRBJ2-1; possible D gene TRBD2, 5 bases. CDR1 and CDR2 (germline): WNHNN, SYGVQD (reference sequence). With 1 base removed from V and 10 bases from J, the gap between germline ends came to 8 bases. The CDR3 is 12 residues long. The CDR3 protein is CASSELGGEQFF. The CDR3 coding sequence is TGCGCCAGCAGTGAGTTAGGAGGCGAGCAGTTCTTC.

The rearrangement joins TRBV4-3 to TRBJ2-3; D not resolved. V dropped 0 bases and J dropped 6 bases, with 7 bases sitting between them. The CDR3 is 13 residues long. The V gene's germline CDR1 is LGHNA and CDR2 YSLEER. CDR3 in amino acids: CASSQDLADTQYF. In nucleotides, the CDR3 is TGCGCCAGCAGCCAAGATTTAGCCGATACGCAGTATTTT.

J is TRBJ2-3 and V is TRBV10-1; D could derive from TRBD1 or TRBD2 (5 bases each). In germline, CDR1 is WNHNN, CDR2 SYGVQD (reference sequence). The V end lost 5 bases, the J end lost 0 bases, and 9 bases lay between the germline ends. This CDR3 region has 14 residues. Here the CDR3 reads CASSWGKSTDTQYF. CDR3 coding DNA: TGCGCCAGCAGTTGGGGGAAGAGCACAGATACGCAGTATTTT.

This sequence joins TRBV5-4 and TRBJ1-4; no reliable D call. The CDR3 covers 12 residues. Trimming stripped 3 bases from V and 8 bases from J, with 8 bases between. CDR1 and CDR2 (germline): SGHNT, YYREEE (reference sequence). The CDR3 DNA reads TGTGCCAGCAGCTCTAACACCGAAAAACTGTTTTTT. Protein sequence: CASSSNTEKLFF.

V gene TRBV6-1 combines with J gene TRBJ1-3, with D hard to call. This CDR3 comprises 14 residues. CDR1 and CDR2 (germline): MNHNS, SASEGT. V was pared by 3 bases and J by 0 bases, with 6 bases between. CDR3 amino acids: CASSDIVSGNTIYF. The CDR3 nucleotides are TGTGCCAGCAGTGACATCGTCTCTGGAAACACCATATATTTT.

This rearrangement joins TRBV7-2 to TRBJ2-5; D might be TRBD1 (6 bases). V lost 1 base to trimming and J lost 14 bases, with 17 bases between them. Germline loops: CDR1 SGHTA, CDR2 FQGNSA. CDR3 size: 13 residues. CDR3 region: CASSLESRTAKYF. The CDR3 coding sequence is TGTGCCAGCAGCTTAGAATCTCGGACAGCGAAATACTTC.

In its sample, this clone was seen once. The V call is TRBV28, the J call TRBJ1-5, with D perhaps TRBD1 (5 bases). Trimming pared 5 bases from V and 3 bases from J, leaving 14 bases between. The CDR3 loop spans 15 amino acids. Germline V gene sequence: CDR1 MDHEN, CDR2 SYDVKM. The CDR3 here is CASSTSDSYNQPQHF. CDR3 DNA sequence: TGTGCCAGCAGTACCAGCGACAGTTACAATCAGCCCCAGCATTTT.

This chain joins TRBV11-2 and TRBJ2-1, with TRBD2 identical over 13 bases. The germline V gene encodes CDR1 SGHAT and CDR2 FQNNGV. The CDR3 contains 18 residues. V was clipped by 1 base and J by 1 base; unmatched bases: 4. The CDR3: CASSLVILAGGSYNEQFF. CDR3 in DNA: TGTGCCAGCAGCTTAGTGATACTAGCGGGAGGGTCCTACAATGAGCAGTTCTTC.

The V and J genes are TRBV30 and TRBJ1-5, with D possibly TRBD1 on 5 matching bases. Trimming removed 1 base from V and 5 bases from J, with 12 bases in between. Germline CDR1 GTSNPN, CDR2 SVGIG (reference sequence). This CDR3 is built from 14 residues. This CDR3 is CAWSGWGRDQPQHF. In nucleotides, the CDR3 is TGTGCCTGGAGTGGATGGGGCCGAGATCAGCCCCAGCATTTT.

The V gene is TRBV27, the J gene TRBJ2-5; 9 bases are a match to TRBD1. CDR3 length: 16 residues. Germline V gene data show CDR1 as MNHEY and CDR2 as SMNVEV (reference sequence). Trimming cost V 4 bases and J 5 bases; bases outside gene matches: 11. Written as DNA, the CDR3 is TGTGCCAGCAGTTCGCTTGGGGACAGGGTTGGGGAGACCCAGTACTTC. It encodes CASSSLGDRVGETQYF.

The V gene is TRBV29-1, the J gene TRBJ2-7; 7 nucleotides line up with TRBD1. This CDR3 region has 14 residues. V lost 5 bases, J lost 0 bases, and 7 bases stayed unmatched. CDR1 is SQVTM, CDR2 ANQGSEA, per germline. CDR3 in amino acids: CSVKGTVSSYEQYF. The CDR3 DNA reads TGCAGCGTTAAAGGGACAGTAAGCTCCTACGAGCAGTACTTC.

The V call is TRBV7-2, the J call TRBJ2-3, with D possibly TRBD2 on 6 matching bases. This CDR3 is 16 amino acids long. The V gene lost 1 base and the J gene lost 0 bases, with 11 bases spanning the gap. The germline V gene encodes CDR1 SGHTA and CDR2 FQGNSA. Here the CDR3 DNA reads TGTGCCAGCAGCTTAGTATTTAGCGGTAGCACAGATACGCAGTATTTT. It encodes CASSLVFSGSTDTQYF.

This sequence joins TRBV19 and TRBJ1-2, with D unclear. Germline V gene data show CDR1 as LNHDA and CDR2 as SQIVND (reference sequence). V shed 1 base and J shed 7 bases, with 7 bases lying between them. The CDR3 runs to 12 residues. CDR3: CASSIGYGGYTF. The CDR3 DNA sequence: TGTGCCAGTAGTATAGGGTATGGTGGCTACACCTTC.

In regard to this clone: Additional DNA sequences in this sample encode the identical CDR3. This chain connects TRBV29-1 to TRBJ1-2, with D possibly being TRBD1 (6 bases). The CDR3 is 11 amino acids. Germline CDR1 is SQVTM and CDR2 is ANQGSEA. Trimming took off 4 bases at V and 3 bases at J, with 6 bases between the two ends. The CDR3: CSVGQDYGYTF. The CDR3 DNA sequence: TGCAGCGTTGGACAGGACTATGGCTACACCTTC.

As DNA, the CDR3 is TGTGCCACCAGCAGAGCCCGGGAGGCGCCCTACGAGCAGTACTTC. Residues: CATSRAREAPYEQYF. This chain joins TRBV15 and TRBJ2-7; 7 bases fit TRBD2. The V segment lost 1 base and the J segment 2 bases; nucleotides outside the gene matches: 5. Germline V gene data show CDR1 as LNHNV and CDR2 as YYDKDF (reference sequence). The CDR3 sequence is 15 residues long.

The CDR3 sequence is CASSTTSGSSYEQYF. The CDR3 DNA sequence: TGTGCCAGCAGCACGACTAGCGGGAGCTCCTACGAGCAGTACTTC. The V call is TRBV21-1, the J call TRBJ2-7; no check of the table's D call, TRBD2, against the DNA was made. TRBV21-1 is shown as a pseudogene. This CDR3 is built from 15 residues.

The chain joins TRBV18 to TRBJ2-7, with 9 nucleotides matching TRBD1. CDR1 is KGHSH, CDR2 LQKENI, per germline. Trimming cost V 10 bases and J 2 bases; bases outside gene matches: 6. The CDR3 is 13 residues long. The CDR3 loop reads CATTGTGPYEQYF. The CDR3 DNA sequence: TGTGCCACCACCGGGACAGGGCCCTACGAGCAGTACTTC.

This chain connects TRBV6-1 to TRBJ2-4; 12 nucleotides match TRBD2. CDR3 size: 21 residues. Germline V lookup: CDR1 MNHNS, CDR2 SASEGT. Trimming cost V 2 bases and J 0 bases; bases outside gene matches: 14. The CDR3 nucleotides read TGTGCCAGCAGTGAATCGTATGGGGCTAGCGGGAGGGGGCTAGCCAAAAACATTCAGTACTTC. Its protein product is CASSESYGASGRGLAKNIQYF.

In DNA form, the CDR3 reads TGTGCCAGCAGCGTAGGACAGGGCTTAACCTACGAGCAGTACTTC. It specifies CASSVGQGLTYEQYF. The rearrangement links TRBV9 to TRBJ2-7; TRBD1 matches at 7 bases. V was clipped by 0 bases and J by 2 bases; unmatched bases: 5. Looked up from germline, CDR1 is SGDLS and CDR2 is YYNGEE. The CDR3 spans 15 residues.

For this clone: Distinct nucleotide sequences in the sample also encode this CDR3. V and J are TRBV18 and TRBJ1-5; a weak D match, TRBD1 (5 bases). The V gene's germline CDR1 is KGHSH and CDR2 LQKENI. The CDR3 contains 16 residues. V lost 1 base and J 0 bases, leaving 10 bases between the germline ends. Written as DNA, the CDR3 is TGTGCCAGCTCACCACTTTCGGGGGATAGCAATCAGCCCCAGCATTTT. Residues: CASSPLSGDSNQPQHF.

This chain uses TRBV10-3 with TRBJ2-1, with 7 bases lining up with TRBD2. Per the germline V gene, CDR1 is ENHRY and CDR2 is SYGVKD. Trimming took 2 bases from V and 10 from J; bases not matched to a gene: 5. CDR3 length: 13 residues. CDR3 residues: CAISEGTNLEQFF. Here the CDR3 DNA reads TGTGCCATCAGTGAGGGGACTAACTTAGAGCAGTTCTTC.

The CDR3, as DNA: TGCGCCAGCAGTGCAAGGGGTACCGAGCAGTACTTC. It codes for CASSARGTEQYF. This sequence joins TRBV10-1 and TRBJ2-7; a possible D gene is TRBD1 (5 bases). In germline, CDR1 is WNHNN, CDR2 SYGVQD (reference sequence). V shed 4 bases and J shed 6 bases, with 10 bases lying between them. The CDR3 consists of 12 residues.

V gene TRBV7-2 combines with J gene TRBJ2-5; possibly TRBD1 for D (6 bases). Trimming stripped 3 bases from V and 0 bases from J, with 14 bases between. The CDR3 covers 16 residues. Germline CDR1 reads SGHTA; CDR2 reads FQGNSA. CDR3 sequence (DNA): TGTGCCAGCAGCTTCTTTCCGGGACACAACCAAGAGACCCAGTACTTC. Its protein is CASSFFPGHNQETQYF.

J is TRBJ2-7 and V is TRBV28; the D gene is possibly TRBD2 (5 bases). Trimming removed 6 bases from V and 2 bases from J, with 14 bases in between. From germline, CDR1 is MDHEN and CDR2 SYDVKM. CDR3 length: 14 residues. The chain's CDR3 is CASSSSGLPYEQYF. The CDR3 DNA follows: TGTGCCAGCAGCTCAAGCGGACTCCCCTACGAGCAGTACTTC.

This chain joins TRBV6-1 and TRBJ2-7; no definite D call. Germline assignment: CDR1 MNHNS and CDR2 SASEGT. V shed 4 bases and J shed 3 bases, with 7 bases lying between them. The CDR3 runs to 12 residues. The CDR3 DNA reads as TGTGCCAGCAGTGGGGTCATCTACGAGCAGTACTTC. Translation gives CASSGVIYEQYF.